Detailed here is one T cell receptor (beta chain). Its antigen is still unknown. The data originate from a study of OX40 agonist ivuxolimab in advanced cancers. Points from the study as a whole: Expanded clones tended on average to be more numerous among CD8+ T cells than CD4+.

Germline V gives CDR1 MNHNS, CDR2 SASEGT. This CDR3 has 15 residues. V lost 1 base, J lost 5 bases, and 1 base stayed unmatched. Repertoires were generated with immunoSEQ multiplex PCR, while TCRdb's copy carries only in-frame clones and drops some. The sample holds 50,000 to 80,000 clones, about 90% seen once. This chain uses TRBV6-1 with TRBJ1-4; 10 positions agree with TRBD1. This TCR was recovered from an adult with an advanced solid tumor such as melanoma, head and neck, liver or kidney cancer. The sample was CD4+ or CD8+ T cells sorted from blood, taken in a trial of the OX40 agonist ivuxolimab. In DNA form, the CDR3 reads TGTGCCAGCAGTGAAGGGACAGGGGGGAATGAAAAACTGTTTTTT. Encoded protein: CASSEGTGGNEKLFF.